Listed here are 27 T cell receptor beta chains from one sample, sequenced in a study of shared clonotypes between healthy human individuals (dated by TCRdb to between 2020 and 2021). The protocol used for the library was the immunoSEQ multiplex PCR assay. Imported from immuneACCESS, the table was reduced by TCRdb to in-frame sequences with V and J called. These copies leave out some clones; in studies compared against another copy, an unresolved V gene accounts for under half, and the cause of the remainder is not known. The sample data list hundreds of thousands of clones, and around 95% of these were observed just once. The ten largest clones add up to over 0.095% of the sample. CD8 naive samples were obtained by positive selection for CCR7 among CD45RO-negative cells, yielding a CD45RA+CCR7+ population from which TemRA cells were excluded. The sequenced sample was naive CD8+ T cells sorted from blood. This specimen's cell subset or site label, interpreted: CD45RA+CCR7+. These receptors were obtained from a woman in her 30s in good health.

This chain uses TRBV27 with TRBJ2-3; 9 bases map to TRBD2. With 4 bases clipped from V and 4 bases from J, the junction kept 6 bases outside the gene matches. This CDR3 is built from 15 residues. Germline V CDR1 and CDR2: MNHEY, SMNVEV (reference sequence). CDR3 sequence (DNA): TGTGCCAGCAGTTCTGCGGGCGGGAGGGCAGATACGCAGTATTTT. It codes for CASSSAGGRADTQYF.

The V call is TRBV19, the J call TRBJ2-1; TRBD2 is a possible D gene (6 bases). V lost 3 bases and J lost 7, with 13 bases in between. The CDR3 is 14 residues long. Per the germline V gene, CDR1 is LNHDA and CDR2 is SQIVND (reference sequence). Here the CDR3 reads CASSIRGGGNEQFF. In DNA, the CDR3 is TGTGCCAGTAGTATCCGGGGCGGAGGGAATGAGCAGTTCTTC.

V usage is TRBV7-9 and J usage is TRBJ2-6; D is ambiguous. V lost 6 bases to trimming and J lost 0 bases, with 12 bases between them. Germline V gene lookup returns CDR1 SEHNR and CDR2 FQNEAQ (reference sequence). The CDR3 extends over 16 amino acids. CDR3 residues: CASRQMEVSGANVLTF. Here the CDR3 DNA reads TGTGCCAGCAGACAGATGGAAGTCTCTGGGGCCAACGTCCTGACTTTC.

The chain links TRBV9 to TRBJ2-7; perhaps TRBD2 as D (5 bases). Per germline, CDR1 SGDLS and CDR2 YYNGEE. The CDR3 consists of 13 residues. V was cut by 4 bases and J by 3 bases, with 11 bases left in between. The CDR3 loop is CASSKGGDYEQYF. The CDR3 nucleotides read TGTGCCAGCAGCAAAGGAGGAGACTACGAGCAGTACTTC.

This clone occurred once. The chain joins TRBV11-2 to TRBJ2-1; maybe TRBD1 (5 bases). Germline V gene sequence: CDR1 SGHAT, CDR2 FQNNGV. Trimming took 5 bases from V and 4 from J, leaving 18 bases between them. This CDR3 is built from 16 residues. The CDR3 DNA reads TGTGCCAGCAGCCTAGGGGTGATTGACCCATACAATGAGCAGTTCTTC. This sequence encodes CASSLGVIDPYNEQFF.

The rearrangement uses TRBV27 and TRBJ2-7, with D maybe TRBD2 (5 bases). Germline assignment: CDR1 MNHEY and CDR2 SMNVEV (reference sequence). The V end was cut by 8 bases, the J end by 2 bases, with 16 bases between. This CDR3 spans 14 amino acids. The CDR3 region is CASSGSGPAYEQYF. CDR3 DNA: TGTGCCAGCTCGGGCAGCGGCCCGGCCTACGAGCAGTACTTC.

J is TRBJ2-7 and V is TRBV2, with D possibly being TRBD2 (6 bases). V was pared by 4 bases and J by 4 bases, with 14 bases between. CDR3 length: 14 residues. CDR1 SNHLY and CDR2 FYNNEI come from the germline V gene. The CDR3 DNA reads TGTGCCAGCAGTGGTCGGCTAGCGATGTACGAGCAGTACTTC. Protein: CASSGRLAMYEQYF.

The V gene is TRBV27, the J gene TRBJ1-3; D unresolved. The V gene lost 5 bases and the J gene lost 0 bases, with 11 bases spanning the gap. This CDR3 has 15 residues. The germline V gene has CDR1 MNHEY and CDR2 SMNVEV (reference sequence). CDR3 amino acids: CASSPTGPSGNTIYF. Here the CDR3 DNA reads TGTGCCAGCAGTCCTACGGGCCCCTCTGGAAACACCATATATTTT.

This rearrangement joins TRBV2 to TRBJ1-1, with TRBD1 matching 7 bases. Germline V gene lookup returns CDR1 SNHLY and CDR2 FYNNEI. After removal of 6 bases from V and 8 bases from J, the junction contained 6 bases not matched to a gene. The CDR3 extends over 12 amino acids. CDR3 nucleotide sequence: TGTGCCAGCAGATCAATACAGGGGGAAGCTTTCTTT. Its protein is CASRSIQGEAFF.

CDR3 residues: CAISESTGNTEAFF. The CDR3 DNA is TGTGCCATCAGTGAATCCACAGGGAACACTGAAGCTTTCTTT. This chain connects TRBV10-3 to TRBJ1-1; possible D gene TRBD1, 5 bases. V was shortened by 3 bases and J by 1 base, with 9 bases between the two germline ends. From germline, CDR1 is ENHRY and CDR2 SYGVKD. The length of the CDR3 is 14 residues.

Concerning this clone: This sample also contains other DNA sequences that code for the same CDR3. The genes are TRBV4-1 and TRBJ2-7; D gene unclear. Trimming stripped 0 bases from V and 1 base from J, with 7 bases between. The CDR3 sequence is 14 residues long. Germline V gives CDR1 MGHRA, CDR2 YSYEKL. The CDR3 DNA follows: TGCGCCAGCAGCCAAGATCTGGGATCCTACGAGCAGTACTTC. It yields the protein CASSQDLGSYEQYF.

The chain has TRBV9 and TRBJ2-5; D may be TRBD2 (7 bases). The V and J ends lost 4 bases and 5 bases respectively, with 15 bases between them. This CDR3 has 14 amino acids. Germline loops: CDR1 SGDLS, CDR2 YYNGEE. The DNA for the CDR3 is TGTGCCAGCAGCCCGGAGGGGGGGCGGGAGACCCAGTACTTC. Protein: CASSPEGGRETQYF.

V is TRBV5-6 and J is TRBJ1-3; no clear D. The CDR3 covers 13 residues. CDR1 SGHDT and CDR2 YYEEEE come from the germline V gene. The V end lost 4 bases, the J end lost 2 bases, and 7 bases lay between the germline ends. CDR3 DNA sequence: TGTGCCAGCAGCCAAGGCCCTGGAAACACCATATATTTT. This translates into CASSQGPGNTIYF. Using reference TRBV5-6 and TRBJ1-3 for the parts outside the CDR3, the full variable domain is DAGVTQSPTHLIKTRGQQVTLRCSPKSGHDTVSWYQQALGQGPQFIFQYYEEEERQRGNFPDRFSGHQFPNYSSELNVNALLLGDSALYLCASSQGPGNTIYFGEGSWLTVV.

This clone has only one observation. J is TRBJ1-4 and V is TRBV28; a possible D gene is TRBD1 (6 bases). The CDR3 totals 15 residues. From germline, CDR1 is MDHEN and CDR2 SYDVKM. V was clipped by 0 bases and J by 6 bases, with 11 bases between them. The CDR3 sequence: CASSLWGARDEKLFF. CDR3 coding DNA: TGTGCCAGCAGTTTATGGGGGGCGCGGGATGAAAAACTGTTTTTT.

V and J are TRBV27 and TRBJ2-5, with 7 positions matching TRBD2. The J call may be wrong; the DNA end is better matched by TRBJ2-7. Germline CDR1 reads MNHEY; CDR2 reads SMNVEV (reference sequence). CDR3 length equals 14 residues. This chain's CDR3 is CASSGGLAGYEQYF. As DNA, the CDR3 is TGTGCCAGCAGTGGAGGTTTAGCGGGCTACGAGCAGTACTTC.

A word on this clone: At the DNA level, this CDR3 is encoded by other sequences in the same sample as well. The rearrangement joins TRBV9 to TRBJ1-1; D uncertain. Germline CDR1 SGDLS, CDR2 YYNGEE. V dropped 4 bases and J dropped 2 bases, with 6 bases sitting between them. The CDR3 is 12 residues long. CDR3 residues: CASSRGNTEAFF. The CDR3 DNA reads TGTGCCAGCAGCCGGGGAAACACTGAAGCTTTCTTT.

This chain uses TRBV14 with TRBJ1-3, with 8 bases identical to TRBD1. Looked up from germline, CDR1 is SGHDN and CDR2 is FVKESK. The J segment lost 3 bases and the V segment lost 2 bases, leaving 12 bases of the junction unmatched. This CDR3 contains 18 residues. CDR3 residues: CASSQYRAQGAVGNTIYF. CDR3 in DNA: TGTGCCAGCAGCCAATATCGAGCTCAGGGGGCGGTTGGAAACACCATATATTTT.

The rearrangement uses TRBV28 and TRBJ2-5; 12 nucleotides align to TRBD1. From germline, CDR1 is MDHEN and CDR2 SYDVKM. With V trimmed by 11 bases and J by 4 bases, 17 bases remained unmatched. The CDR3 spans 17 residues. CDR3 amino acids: CARLGQGAKAKPETQYF. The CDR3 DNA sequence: TGTGCCCGCTTGGGACAGGGGGCTAAAGCGAAACCAGAGACCCAGTACTTC.

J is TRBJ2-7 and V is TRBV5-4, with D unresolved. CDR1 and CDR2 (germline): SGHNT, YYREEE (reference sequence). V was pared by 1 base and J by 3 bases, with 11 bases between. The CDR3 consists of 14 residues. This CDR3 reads CASSLSPTDYEQYF. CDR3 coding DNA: TGTGCCAGCAGCTTGTCTCCCACTGACTACGAGCAGTACTTC.

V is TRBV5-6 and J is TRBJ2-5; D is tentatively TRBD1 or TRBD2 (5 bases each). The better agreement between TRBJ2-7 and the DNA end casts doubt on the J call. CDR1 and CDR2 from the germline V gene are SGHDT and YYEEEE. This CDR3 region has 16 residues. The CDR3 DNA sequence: TGTGCCAGCAACAACTGGGGGTTACGGAACTCCTACGAGCAGTACTTC. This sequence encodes CASNNWGLRNSYEQYF.

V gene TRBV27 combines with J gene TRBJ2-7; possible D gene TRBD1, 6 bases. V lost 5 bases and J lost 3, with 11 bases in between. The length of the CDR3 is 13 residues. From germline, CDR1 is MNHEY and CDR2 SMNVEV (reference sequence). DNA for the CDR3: TGTGCCAGCAGTCCGGGACATATCTACGAGCAGTACTTC. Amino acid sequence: CASSPGHIYEQYF.

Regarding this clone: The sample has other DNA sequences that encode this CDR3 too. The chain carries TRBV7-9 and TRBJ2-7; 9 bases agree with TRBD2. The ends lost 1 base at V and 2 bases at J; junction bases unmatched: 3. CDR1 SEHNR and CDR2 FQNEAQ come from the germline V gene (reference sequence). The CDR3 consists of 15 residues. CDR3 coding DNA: TGTGCCAGCAGCTTAGTTGCTAGCGGGACCTACGAGCAGTACTTC. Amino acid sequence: CASSLVASGTYEQYF.

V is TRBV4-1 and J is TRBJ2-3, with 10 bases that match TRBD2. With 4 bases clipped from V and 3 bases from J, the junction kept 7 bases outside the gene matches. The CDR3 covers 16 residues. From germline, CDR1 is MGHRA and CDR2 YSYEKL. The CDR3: CASSPLGTSETDTQYF. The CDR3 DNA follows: TGCGCCAGCAGCCCCTTAGGGACTAGCGAGACAGATACGCAGTATTTT.

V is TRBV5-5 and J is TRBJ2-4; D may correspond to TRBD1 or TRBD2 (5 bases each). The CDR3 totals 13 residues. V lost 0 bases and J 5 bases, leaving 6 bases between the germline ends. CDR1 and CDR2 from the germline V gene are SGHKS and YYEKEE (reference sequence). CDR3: CASSLVGENIQYF. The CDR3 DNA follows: TGTGCCAGCAGCTTGGTGGGGGAAAACATTCAGTACTTC.

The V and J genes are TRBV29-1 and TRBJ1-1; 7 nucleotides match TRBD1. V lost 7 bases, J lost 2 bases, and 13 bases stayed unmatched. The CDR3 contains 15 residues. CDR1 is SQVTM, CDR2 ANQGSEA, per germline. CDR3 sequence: CSAPKSEGANTEAFF. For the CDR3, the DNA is TGCAGCGCTCCAAAAAGCGAGGGGGCTAACACTGAAGCTTTCTTT.

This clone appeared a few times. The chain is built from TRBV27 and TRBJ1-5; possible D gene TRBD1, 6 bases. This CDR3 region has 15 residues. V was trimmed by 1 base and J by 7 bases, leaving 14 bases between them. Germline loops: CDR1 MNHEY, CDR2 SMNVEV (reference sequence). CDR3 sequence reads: CASSLLPTGTQPQHF. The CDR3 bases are TGTGCCAGCAGTTTATTGCCTACAGGGACCCAGCCCCAGCATTTT.

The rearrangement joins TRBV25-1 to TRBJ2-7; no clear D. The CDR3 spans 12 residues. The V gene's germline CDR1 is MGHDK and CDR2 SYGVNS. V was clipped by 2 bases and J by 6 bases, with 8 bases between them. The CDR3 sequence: CASSEVGFEQYF. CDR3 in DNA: TGTGCCAGCAGTGAAGTGGGGTTCGAGCAGTACTTC.